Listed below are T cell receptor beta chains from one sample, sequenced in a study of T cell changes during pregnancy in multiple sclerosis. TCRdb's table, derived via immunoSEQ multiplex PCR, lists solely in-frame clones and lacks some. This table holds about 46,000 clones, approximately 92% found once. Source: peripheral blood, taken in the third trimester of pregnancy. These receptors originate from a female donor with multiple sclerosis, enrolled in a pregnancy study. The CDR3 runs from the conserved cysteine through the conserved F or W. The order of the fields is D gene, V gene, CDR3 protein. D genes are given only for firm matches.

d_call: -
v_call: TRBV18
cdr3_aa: CASSFGGQGRSEQYF

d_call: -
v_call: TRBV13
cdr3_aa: CASSDGISLYEQYF

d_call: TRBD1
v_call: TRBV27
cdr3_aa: CASSLSGTGSEQYF

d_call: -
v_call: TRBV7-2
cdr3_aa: CASSLALEHGYEQYF

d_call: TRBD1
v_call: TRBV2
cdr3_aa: CAGSTGLGNQPQHF

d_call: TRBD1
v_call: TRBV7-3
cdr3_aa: CASSLVGQASTDTQYF

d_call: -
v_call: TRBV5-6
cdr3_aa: CASSLYIFASGDTQYF

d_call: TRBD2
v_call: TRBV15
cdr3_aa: CATSTQWEGHNEQFF

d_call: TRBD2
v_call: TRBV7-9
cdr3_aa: CASSLGKRAGVNQETQYF

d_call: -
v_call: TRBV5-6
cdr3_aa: CASSLINSGYTF

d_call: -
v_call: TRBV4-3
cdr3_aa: CASSQSGTSSTDTQYF

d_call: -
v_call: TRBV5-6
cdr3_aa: CASSVAYEQFF

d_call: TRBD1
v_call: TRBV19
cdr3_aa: CASSSDRGGNQPQHF

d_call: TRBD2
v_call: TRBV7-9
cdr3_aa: CASSGSLAGVSYEQYF

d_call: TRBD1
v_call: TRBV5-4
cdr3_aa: CASSFAPDRGGEQYF

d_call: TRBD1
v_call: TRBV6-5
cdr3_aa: CASSVPGTGVNEQYF

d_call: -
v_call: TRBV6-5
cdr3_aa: CASSGWREQYF

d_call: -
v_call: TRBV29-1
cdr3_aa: CSVGGRGDQPQHF

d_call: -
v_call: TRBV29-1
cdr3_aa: CSVEGQGGQPQHF

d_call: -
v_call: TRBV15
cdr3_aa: CATSRDRGQGEQYF

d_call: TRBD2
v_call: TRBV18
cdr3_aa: CASSPFSGRSSYEQFF

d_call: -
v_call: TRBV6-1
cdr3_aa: CASSARDPSTDTQYF

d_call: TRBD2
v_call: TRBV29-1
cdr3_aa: CSSRTSGYNEQFF

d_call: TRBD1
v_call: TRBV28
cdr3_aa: CASSLYGTGARPANVLTF

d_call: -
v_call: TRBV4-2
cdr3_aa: CASSPRQEFTDTQYF

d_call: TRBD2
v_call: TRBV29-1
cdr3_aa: CSARTSGSGKGEQYF

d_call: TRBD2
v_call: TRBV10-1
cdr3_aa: CASSERAGGRRNEQFF

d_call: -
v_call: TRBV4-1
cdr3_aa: CASSQDVAGGYTF

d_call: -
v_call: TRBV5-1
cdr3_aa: CASSPGLVAYEQYF

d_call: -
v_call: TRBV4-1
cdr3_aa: CASRDRGTAETQYF

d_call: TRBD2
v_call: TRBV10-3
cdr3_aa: CAISESRAAGGVTDTQYF

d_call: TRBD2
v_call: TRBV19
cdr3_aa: CASSSGLAETYEQYF

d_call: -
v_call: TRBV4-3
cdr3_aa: CASSQDGGRTTDTQYF

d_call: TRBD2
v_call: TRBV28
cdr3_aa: CASSTGLAAPYF

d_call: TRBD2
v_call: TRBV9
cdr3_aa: CASSVAAGGLYEQYF

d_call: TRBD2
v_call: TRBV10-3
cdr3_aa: CAISESGGSLAKNIQYF

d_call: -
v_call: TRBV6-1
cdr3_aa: CASSDYSRLSGELFF

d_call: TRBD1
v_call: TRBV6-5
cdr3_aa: CASSYSPTGESYTF

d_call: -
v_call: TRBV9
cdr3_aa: CASSAGGSSGNTIYF

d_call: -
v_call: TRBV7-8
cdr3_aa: CASTGDSLSNYGYTF

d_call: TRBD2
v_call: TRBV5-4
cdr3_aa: CASSSGLAGSAGEQFF

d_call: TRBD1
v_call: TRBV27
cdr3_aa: CASSMTGTTHEQYF

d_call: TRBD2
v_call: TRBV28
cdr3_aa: CASSFAGGWNEQFF

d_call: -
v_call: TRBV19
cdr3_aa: CASEDGDGYEQYF

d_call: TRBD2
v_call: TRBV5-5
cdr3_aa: CASSLVWGLAGVEETQYF

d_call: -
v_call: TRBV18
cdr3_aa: CASSPPGMGTEAFF

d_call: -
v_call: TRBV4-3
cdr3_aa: CASSQGASGPSTDTQYF

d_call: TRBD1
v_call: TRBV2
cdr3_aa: CASSVSDRGPSSTDTQYF

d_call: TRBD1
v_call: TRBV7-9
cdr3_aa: CASSFRGTGAHQPQHF

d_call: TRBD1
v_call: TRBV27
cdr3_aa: CASSLRGTGSYEQYF

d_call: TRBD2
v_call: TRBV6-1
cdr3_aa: CASGGLAGTEQYF

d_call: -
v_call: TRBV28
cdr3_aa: CASSRRGIYGYTF

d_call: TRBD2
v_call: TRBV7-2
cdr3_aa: CASSPGLAGGYSYNEQFF

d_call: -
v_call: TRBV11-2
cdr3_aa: CASSSDSPDTQYF

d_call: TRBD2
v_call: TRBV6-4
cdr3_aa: CASSDSTSGSGEQFF

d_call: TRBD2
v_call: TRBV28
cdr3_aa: CASSLPLAEIGSTDTQYF

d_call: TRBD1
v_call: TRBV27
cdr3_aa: CASSLKGGGHEQYF

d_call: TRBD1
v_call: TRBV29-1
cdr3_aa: CSVEGQGAKVGKFF